These T cell receptor beta chains were read from a single sample in a study of regulatory T cells in long-lasting Graves disease. MiXCR was run by TCRdb on the multiplex PCR reads, yielding one entry per CDR3 protein. This sample has around 480,000 distinct CDR3 sequences, with around 15% found just once. The sample also formed part of further work on T cells in Graves' hyperthyroidism and ophthalmopathy.

Sequenced here: peripheral blood mononuclear cells (PBMCs), sampled at new diagnosis, from a patient treated with antithyroid drugs. The receptors were sampled from a man aged 35-49 years with Graves disease. Both conserved end residues are part of each CDR3. A D gene is named only where the DNA matches it firmly. Clone sizes are given selectively: once, few, many, or a class where the clone is expanded.

clone size: NA; J gene: TRBJ2-3; D gene: NA; V gene: TRBV3-1; CDR3 protein: CASSQGGRGGTDTQYF
clone size: many; J gene: TRBJ2-1; D gene: NA; V gene: TRBV13; CDR3 protein: CASSPWRANEQFF
clone size: many; J gene: TRBJ2-1; D gene: TRBD2; V gene: TRBV28; CDR3 protein: CASSFRPGGSGNEQFF
clone size: many; J gene: TRBJ2-3; D gene: NA; V gene: TRBV5-1; CDR3 protein: CASSYRATDTQYF
clone size: once; J gene: TRBJ1-1; D gene: NA; V gene: TRBV7-9; CDR3 protein: CASSLGARPEAFF
clone size: NA; J gene: TRBJ2-7; D gene: TRBD2; V gene: TRBV4-1; CDR3 protein: CSSSQDSGGTYEQYF
clone size: many; J gene: TRBJ1-5; D gene: NA; V gene: TRBV28; CDR3 protein: CASSTAGGYQPQHF
clone size: NA; J gene: TRBJ2-3; D gene: NA; V gene: TRBV29-1; CDR3 protein: CSVASWTGIRTDTQYF
clone size: many; J gene: TRBJ2-1; D gene: TRBD2; V gene: TRBV20-1; CDR3 protein: CSASLSGVAYNEQFF
clone size: many; J gene: TRBJ2-7; D gene: TRBD1; V gene: TRBV7-9; CDR3 protein: CASSPPGQGLGEQYF
clone size: many; J gene: TRBJ2-3; D gene: NA; V gene: TRBV20-1; CDR3 protein: CSAIRGTDTQYF
clone size: few; J gene: TRBJ2-7; D gene: TRBD2; V gene: TRBV6-5; CDR3 protein: CASSYSGLGNEQYF
clone size: many; J gene: TRBJ2-7; D gene: NA; V gene: TRBV10-2; CDR3 protein: CASLPLLVEGDYEQYF
clone size: many; J gene: TRBJ2-7; D gene: NA; V gene: TRBV20-1; CDR3 protein: CSAPPARGGRSYEQYF
clone size: many; J gene: TRBJ2-7; D gene: NA; V gene: TRBV2; CDR3 protein: CASSEWTSASEQYF
clone size: few; J gene: TRBJ2-2; D gene: NA; V gene: TRBV13; CDR3 protein: CASSHPSYTGELFF
clone size: many; J gene: TRBJ1-1; D gene: NA; V gene: TRBV5-1; CDR3 protein: CASRLGAIMNTEAFF